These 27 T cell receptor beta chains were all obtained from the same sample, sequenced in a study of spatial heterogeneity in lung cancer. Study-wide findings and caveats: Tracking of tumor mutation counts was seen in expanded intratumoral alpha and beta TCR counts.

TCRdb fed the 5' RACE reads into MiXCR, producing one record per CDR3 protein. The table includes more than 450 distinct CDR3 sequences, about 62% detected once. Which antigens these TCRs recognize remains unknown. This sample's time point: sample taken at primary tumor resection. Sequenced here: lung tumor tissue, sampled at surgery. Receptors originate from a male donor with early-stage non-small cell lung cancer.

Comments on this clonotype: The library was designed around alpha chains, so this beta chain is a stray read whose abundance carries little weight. The CDR3, as DNA: TGTGCCAGTTCCTTTACAGGGGATCCCGGGGAGCTGTTTTTT. Amino acids: CASSFTGDPGELFF. The chain couples TRBV6-1 to TRBJ2-2, with 7 bases aligning to TRBD1. V was pared by 9 bases and J by 6 bases, with 10 bases of the junction left unmatched. Germline V lookup: CDR1 MNHNS, CDR2 SASEGT. The CDR3 length is 14 residues.

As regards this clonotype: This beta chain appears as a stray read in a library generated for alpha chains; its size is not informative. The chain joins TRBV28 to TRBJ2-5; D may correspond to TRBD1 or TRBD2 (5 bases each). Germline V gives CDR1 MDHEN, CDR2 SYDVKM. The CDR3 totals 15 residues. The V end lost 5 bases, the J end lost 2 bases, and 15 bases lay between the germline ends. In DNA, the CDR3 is TGTGCCAGCAGTACGAGGGGCAACTTGCAAGAGACCCAGTACTTC. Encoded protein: CASSTRGNLQETQYF.

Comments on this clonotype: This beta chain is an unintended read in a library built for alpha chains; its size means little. This chain's CDR3 is CASSSRQGLELFF. Written as DNA, the CDR3 is TGCGCCAGCAGCTCGAGACAGGGACTGGAACTGTTTTTT. V and J are TRBV5-1 and TRBJ1-4, with 7 bases aligning to TRBD1. Germline CDR1 reads SGHRS; CDR2 reads YFSETQ. CDR3 length: 13 residues. V shed 3 bases, J shed 12 bases, and the junction held 8 bases outside the gene matches. Filled out from reference TRBV5-1 and TRBJ1-4, the complete variable domain reads KAGVTQTPRYLIKTRGQQVTLSCSPISGHRSVSWYQQTPGQGLQFLFEYFSETQRNKGNFPGRFSGRQFSNSRSEMNVSTLELGDSALYLCASSSRQGLELFFGSGTQLSVL.

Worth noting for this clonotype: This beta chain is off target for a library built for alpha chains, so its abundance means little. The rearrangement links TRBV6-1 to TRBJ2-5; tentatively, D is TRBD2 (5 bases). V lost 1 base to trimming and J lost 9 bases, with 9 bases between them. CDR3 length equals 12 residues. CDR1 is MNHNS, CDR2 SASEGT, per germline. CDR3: CASSEDRGPQYF. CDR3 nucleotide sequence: TGTGCCAGCAGTGAAGATCGAGGGCCCCAGTACTTC.

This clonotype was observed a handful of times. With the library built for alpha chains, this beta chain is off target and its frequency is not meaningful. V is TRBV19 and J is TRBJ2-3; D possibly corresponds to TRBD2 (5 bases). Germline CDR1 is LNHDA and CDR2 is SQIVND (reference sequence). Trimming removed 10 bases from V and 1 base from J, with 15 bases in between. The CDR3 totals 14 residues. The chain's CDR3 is CATLDSHRTDTQYF. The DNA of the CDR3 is TGTGCCACCCTGGACTCGCACCGCACAGATACGCAGTATTTT.

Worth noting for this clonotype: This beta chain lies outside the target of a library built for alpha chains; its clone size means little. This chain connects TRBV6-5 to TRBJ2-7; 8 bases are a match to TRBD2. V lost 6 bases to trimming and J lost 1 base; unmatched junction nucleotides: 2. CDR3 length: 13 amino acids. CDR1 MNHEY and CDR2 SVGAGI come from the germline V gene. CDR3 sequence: CASRQRESYEQYF. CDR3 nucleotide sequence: TGTGCCAGCAGACAGCGGGAGTCCTACGAGCAGTACTTC.

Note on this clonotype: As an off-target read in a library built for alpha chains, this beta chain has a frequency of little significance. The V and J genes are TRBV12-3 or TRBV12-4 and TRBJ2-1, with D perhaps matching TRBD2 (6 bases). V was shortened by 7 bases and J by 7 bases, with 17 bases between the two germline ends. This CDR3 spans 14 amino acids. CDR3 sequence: CASTSSGRGNEQFF. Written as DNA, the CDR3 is TGTGCCAGCACAAGTTCCGGGCGGGGAAATGAGCAGTTCTTC.

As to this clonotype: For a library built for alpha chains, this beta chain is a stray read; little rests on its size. CDR3 coding DNA: TGTGCCAGCAGCAGGGATAATTCACCCCTCCACTTT. Translating it yields CASSRDNSPLHF. The chain joins TRBV12-3 or TRBV12-4 to TRBJ1-6; D may be TRBD1 (5 bases). There are 12 residues in the CDR3. V was clipped by 6 bases and J by 5 bases, with 5 bases between them.

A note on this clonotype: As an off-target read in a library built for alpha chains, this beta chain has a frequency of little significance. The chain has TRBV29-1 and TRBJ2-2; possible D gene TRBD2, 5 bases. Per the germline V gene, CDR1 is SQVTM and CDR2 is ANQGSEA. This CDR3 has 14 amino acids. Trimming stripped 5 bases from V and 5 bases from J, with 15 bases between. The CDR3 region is CSVRTLAQTGELFF. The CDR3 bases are TGCAGCGTTCGGACCTTAGCGCAAACCGGGGAGCTGTTTTTT.

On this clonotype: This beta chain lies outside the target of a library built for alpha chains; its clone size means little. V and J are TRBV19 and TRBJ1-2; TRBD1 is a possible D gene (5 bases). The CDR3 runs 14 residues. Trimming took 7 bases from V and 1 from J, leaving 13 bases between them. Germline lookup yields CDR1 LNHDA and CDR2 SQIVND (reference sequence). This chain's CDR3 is CASNRQLFNYGYTF. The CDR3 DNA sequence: TGTGCCAGTAATAGACAGCTCTTTAACTATGGCTACACCTTC.

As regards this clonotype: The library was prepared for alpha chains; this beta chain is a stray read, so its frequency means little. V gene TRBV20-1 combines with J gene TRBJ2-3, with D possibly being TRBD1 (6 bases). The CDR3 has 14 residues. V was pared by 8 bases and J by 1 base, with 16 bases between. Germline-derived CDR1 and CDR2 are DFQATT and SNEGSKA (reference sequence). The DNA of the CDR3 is TGCAGTCCCAAAGACAGGAGCCGCACAGATACGCAGTATTTT. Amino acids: CSPKDRSRTDTQYF.

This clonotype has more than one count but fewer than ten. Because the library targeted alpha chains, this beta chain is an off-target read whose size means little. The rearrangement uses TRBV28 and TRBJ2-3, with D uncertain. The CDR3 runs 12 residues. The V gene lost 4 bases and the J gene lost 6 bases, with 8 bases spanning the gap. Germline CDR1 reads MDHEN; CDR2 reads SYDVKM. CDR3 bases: TGTGCCAGCAGTTCTGAAGTCGATACGCAGTATTTT. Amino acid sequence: CASSSEVDTQYF.

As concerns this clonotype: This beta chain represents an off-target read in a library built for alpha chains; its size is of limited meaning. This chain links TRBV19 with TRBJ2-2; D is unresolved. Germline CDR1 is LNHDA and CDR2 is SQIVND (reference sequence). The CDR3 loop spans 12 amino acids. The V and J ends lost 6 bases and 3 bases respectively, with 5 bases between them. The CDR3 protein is CASSTYTGELFF. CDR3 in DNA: TGTGCCAGTAGCACCTACACCGGGGAGCTGTTTTTT.

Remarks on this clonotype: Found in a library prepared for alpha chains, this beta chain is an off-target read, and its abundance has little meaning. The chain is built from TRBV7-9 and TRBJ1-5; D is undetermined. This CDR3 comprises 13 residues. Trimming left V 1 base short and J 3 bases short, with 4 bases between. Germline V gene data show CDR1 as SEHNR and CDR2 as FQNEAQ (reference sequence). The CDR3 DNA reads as TGTGCCAGCAGCTTAGGGACCAATCAGCCCCAGCATTTT. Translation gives CASSLGTNQPQHF.

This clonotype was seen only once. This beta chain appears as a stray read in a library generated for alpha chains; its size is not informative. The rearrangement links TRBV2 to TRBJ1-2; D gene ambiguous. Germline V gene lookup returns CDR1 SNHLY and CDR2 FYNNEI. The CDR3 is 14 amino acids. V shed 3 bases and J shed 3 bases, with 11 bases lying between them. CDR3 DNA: TGTGCCAGCAGTGAGAGGGAGCTTGACTATGGCTACACCTTC. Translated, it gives CASSERELDYGYTF. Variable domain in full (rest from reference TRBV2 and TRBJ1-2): EPEVTQTPSHQVTQMGQEVILRCVPISNHLYFYWYRQILGQKVEFLVSFYNNEISEKSEIFDDQFSVERPDGSNFTLKIRSTKLEDSAMYFCASSERELDYGYTFGSGTRLTVV.

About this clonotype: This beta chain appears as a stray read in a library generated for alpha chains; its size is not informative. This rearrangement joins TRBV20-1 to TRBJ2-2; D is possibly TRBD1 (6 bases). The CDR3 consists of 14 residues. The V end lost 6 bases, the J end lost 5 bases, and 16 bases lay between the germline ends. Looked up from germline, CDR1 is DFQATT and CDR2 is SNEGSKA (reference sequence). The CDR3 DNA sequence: TGCAGTGCGGAACTAGGGGGATGGACCGGGGAGCTGTTTTTT. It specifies CSAELGGWTGELFF.

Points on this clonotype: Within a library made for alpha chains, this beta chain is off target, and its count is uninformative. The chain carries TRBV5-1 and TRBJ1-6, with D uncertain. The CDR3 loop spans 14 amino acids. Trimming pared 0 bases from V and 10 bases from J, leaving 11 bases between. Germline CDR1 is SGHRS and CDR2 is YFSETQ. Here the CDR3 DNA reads TGCGCCAGCAGCTTGGGGCAGGCCCAGTCACCCCTCCACTTT. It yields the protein CASSLGQAQSPLHF.

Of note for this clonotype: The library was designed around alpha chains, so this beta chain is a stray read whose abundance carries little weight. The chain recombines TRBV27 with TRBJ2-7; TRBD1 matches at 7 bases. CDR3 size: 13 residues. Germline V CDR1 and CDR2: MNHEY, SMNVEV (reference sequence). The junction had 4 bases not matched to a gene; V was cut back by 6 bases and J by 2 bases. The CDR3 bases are TGTGCCAGCAGACGACAGGGAGCCTACGAGCAGTACTTC. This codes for CASRRQGAYEQYF.

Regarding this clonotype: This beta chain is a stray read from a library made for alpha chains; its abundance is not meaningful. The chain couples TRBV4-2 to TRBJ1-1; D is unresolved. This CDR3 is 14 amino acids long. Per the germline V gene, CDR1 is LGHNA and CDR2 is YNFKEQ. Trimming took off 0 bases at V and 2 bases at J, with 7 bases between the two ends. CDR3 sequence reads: CASSQERRNTEAFF. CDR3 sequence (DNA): TGTGCCAGCAGCCAAGAGAGGCGAAACACTGAAGCTTTCTTT.

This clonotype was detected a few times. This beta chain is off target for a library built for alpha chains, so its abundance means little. The CDR3: CASSRNRGYEQYF. In DNA, the CDR3 is TGTGCCAGCAGCCGTAACAGGGGTTACGAGCAGTACTTC. This chain links TRBV12-3 or TRBV12-4 with TRBJ2-7, with 7 bases matching TRBD1. V trimming: 6 bases; J trimming: 4 bases; junction bases outside the gene matches: 6. The CDR3 totals 13 residues.

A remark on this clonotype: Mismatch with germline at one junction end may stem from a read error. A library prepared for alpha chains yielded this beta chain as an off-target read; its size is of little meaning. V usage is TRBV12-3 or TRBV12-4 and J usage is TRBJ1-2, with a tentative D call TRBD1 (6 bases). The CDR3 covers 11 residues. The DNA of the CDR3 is TGTGCCAGCACCCCGATGGGGGCGCCCTCCTTC. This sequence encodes CASTPMGAPSF.

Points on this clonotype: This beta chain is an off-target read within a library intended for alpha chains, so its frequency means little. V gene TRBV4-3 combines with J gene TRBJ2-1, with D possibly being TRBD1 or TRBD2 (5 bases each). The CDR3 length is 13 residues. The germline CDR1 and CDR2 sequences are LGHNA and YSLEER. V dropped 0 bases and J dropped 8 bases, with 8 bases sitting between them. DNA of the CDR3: TGCGCCAGCAGCCAAGACGGGGACCATGAGCAGTTCTTC. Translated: CASSQDGDHEQFF.

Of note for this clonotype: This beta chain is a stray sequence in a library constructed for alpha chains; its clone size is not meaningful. CDR3 in DNA: TGTGCCAGCGGAAACGGCCAGGGTTCACCCCTCCACTTT. Protein: CASGNGQGSPLHF. The V and J genes are TRBV7-3 and TRBJ1-6; maybe TRBD1 (5 bases). The CDR3 covers 13 residues. CDR1 SGHTA and CDR2 FQGTGA come from the germline V gene. V was trimmed by 8 bases and J by 9 bases, leaving 14 bases between them.

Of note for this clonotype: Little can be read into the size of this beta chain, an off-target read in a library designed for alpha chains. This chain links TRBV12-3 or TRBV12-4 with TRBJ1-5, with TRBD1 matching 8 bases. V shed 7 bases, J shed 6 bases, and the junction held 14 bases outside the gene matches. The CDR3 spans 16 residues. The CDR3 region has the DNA TGTGCCAGCACCCTGCTAGTGGCAGGGGGCAGTCAGCCCCAGCATTTT. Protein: CASTLLVAGGSQPQHF.

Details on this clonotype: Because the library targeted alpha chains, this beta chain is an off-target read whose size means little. The CDR3 is CASSRSRNNEQFF. CDR3 nucleotide sequence: TGTGCCAGCAGCCGCAGCAGAAACAATGAGCAGTTCTTC. This chain joins TRBV14 and TRBJ2-1; D remains ambiguous. Deletions cut 4 bases from V and 5 bases from J, with 9 bases between. This CDR3 contains 13 residues. The V gene's germline CDR1 is SGHDN and CDR2 FVKESK.

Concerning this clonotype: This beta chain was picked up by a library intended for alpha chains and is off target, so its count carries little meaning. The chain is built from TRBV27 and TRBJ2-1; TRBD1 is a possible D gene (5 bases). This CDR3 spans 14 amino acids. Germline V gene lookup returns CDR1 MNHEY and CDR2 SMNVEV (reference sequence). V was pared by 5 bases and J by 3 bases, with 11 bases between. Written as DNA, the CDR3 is TGTGCCAGCAGTATTGGGGCCGGCTACAATGAGCAGTTCTTC. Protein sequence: CASSIGAGYNEQFF.

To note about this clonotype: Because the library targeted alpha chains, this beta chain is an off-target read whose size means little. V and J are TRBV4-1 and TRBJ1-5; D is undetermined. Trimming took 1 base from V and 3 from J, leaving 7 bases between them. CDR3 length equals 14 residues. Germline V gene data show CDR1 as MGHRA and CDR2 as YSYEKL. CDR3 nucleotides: TGCGCCAGCAGCCAAGGGTCGGTCAATCAGCCCCAGCATTTT. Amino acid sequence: CASSQGSVNQPQHF.